Here is one TCR beta chain with its context. What it binds is unknown. These data are taken from a study of Tregs in tolerant kidney transplant recipients. Assay: immunoSEQ multiplex PCR; the TCRdb copy retains only in-frame clones and omits some. The sample shows roughly 64,000 clones, approximately 98% of them seen only once. Germline values: CDR1 MDHEN, CDR2 SYDVKM. J lost 6 bases, V lost 7 bases, and 10 bases had no gene match. The CDR3 has 15 amino acids. Findings of the study overall: Changing PCR primers prevented nucleotide comparison between some patients' samples.

Here the sequenced sample was Tregs from blood, taken before the transplant. The clonotype was recovered from a human donor who received a combined kidney and bone marrow transplant. This rearrangement joins TRBV28 to TRBJ1-5, with 9 bases identical to TRBD1. The CDR3 nucleotides are TGTGCCAGCACCCGATCCGGGACAGGGTTTCAGCCCCAGCATTTT. Amino acids: CASTRSGTGFQPQHF.